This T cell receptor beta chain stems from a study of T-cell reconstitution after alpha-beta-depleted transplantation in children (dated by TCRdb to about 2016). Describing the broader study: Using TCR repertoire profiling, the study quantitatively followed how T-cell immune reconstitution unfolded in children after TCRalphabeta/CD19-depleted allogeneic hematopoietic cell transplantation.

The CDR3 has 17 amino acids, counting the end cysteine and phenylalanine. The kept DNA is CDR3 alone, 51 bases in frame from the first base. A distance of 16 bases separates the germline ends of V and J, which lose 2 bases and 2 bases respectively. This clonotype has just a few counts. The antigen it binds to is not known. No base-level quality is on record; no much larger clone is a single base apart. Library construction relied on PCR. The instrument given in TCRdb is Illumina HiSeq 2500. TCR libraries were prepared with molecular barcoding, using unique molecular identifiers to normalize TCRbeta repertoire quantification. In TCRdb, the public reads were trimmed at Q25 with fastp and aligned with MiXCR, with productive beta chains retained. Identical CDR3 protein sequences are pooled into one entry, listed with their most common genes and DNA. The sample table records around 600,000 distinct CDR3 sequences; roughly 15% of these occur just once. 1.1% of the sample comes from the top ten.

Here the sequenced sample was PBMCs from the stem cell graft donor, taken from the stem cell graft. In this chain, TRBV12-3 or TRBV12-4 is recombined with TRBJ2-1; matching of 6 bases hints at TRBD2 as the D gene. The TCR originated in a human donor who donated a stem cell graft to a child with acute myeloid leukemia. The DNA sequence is TGTGCCAGCAGTTTAATTAGTGGGGGACTGGCCTACAATGAGCAGTTCTTC. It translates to CASSLISGGLAYNEQFF.